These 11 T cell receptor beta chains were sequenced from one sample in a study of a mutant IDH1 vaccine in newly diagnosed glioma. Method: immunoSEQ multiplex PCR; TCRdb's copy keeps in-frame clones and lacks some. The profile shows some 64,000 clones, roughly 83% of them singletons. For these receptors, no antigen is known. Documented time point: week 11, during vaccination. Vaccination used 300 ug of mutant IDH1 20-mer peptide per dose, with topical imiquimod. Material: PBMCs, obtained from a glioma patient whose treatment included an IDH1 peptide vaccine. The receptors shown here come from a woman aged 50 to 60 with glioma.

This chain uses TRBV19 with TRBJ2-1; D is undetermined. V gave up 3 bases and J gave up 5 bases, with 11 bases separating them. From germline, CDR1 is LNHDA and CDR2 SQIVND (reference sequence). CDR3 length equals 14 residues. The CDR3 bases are TGTGCCAGTAGTATTACCGGGCCCGACAATGAGCAGTTCTTC. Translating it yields CASSITGPDNEQFF.

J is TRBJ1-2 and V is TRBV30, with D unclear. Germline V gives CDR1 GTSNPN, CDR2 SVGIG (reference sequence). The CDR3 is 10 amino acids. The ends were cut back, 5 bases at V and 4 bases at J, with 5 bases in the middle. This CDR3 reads CAWWAYGYTF. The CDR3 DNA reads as TGTGCCTGGTGGGCCTATGGCTACACCTTC. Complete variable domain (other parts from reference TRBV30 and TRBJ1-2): SQTIHQWPATLVQPVGSPLSLECTVEGTSNPNLYWYRQAAGRGLQLLFYSVGIGQISSEVPQNLSASRPQDRQFILSSKKLLLSDSGFYLCAWWAYGYTFGSGTRLTVV.

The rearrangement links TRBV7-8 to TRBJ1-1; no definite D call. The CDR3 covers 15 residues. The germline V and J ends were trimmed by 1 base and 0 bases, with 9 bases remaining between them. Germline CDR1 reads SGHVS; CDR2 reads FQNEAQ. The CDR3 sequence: CASSLVAGVNTEAFF. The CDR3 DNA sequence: TGTGCCAGCAGCTTAGTTGCGGGCGTGAACACTGAAGCTTTCTTT.

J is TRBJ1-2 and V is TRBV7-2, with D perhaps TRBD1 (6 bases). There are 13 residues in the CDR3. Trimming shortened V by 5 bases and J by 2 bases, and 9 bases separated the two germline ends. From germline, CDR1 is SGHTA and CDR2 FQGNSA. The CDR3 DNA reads TGTGCCAGCAGCGAAACAGGGAACTATGGCTACACCTTC. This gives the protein CASSETGNYGYTF.

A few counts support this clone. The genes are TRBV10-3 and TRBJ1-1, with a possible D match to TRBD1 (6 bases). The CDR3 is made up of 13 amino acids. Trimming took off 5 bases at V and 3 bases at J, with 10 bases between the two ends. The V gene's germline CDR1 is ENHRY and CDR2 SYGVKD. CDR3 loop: CAISHRDDTEAFF. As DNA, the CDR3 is TGTGCCATCAGTCACAGGGACGACACTGAAGCTTTCTTT.

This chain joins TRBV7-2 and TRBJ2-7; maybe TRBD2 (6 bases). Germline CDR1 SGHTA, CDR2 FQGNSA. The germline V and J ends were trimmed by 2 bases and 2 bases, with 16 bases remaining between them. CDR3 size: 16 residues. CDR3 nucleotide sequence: TGTGCCAGCAGCTTAAAGTCCGGGACTTACACCTACGAGCAGTACTTC. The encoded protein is CASSLKSGTYTYEQYF.

The CDR3 is CASSPPKQGPSTDTQYF. The DNA of the CDR3 is TGTGCCAGCTCACCACCTAAGCAGGGGCCTAGCACAGATACGCAGTATTTT. The chain recombines TRBV18 with TRBJ2-3, with a tentative D call TRBD1 (6 bases). V was cut by 0 bases and J by 0 bases, with 13 bases left in between. Germline V gene sequence: CDR1 KGHSH, CDR2 LQKENI. The length of the CDR3 is 17 residues.

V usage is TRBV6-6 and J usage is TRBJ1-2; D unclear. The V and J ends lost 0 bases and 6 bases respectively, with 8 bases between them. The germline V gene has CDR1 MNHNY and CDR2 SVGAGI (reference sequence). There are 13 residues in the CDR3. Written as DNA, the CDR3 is TGTGCCAGCAGTTACTCGGTGACTGATGGCTACACCTTC. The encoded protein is CASSYSVTDGYTF.

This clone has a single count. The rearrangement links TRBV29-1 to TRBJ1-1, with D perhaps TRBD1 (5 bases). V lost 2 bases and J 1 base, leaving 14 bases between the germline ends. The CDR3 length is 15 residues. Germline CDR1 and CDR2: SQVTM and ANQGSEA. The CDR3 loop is CSVESRGASNTEAFF. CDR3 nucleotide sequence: TGCAGCGTTGAATCTAGGGGAGCATCGAACACTGAAGCTTTCTTT.

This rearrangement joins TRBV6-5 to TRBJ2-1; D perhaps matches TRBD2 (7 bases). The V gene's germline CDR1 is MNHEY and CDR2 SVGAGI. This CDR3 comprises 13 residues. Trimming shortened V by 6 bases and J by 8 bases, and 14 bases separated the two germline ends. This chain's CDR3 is CASSRGAGYEQFF. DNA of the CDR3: TGTGCCAGCAGCCGGGGGGCGGGTTATGAGCAGTTCTTC.

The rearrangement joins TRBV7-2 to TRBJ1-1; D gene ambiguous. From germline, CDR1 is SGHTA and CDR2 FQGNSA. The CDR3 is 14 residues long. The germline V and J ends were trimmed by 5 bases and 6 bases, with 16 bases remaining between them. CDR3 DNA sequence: TGTGCCAGCAGCCCCATAGGCCCTGGGCCTGAAGCTTTCTTT. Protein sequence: CASSPIGPGPEAFF.